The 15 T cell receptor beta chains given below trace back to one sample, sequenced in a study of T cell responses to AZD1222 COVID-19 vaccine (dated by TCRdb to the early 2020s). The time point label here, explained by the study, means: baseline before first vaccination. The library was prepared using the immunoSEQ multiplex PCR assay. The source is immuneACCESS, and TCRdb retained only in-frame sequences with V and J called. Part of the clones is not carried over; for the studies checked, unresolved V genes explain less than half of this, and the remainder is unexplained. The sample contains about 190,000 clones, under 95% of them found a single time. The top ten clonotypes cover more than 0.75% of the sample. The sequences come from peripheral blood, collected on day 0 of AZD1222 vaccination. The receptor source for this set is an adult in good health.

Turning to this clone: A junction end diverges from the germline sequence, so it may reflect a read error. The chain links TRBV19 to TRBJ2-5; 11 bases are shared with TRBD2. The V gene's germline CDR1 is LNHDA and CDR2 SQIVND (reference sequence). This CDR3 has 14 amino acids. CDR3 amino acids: CASKIAGGQGTQYF. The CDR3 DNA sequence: TGTGCCAGTAAAATAGCGGGGGGGCAAGGGACCCAGTACTTC.

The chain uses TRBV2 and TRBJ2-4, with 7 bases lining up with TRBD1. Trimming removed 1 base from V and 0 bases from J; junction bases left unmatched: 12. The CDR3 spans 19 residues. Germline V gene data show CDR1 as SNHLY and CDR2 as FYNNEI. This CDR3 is CASSEVRDRLTLAKNIQYF. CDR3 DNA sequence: TGTGCCAGCAGTGAAGTACGGGACAGATTAACACTAGCCAAAAACATTCAGTACTTC.

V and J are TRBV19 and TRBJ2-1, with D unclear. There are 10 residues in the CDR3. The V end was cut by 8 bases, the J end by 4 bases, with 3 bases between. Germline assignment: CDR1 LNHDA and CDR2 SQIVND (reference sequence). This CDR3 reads CASGYNEQFF. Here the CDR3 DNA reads TGTGCCAGTGGGTACAATGAGCAGTTCTTC.

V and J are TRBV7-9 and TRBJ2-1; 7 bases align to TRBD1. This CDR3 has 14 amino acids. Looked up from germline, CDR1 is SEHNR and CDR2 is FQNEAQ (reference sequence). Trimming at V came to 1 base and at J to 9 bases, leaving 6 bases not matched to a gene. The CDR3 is CASSLDRTGGEQFF. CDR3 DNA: TGTGCCAGCAGCTTAGATAGGACAGGCGGTGAGCAGTTCTTC.

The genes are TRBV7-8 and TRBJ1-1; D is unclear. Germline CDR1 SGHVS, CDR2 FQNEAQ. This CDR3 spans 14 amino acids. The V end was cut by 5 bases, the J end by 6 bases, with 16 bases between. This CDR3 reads CASSPARRVPEAFF. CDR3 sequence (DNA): TGTGCCAGCAGCCCCGCCAGGCGGGTACCTGAAGCTTTCTTT.

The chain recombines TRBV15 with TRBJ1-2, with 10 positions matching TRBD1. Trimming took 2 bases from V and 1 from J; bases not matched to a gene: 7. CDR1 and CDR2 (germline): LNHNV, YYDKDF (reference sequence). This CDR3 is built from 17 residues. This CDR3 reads CATSRRDRGPNNYGYTF. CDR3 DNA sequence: TGTGCCACCAGCAGACGGGACAGGGGACCGAATAACTATGGCTACACCTTC.

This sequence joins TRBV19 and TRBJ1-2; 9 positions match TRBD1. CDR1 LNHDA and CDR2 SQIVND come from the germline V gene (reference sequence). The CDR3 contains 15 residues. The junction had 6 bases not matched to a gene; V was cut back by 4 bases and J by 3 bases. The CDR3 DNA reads TGTGCCAGTAGTACCCCGGGACAGGGTTACTATGGCTACACCTTC. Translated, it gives CASSTPGQGYYGYTF.

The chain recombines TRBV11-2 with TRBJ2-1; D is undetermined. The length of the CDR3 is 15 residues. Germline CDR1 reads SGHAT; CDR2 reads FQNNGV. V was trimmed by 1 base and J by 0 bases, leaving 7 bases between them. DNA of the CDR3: TGTGCCAGCAGCTTAGCACCCACCTCCTACAATGAGCAGTTCTTC. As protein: CASSLAPTSYNEQFF.

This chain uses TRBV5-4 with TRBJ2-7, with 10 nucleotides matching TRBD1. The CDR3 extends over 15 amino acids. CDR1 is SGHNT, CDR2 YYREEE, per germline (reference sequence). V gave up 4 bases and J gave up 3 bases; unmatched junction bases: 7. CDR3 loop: CASSPGQGGIYEQYF. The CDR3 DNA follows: TGTGCCAGCAGCCCTGGACAGGGGGGAATCTACGAGCAGTACTTC.

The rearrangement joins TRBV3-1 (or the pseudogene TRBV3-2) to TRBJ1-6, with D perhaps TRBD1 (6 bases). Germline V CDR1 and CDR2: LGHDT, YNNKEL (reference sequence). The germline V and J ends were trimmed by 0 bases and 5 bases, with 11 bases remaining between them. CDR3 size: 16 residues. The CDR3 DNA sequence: TGTGCCAGCAGCCAAGATCGGCAGGGGAATAATTCACCCCTCCACTTT. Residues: CASSQDRQGNNSPLHF.

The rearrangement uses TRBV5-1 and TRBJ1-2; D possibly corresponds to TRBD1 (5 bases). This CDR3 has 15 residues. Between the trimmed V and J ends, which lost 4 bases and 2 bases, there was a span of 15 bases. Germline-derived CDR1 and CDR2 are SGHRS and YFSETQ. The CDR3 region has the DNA TGCGCCAGCAGCCTTGGGGGTCTTGGAAACTATGGCTACACCTTC. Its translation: CASSLGGLGNYGYTF.

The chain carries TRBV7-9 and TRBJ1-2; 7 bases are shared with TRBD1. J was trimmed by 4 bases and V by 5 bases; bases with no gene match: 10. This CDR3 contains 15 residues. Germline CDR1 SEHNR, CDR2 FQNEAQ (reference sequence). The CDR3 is CASSLTGEVVYGYTF. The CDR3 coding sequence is TGTGCCAGCAGCCTCACAGGGGAGGTAGTCTATGGCTACACCTTC. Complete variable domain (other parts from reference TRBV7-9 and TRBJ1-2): DTGVSQNPRHKITKRGQNVTFRCDPISEHNRLYWYRQTLGQGPEFLTYFQNEAQLEKSRLLSDRFSAERPKGSFSTLEIQRTEQGDSAMYLCASSLTGEVVYGYTFGSGTRLTVV.

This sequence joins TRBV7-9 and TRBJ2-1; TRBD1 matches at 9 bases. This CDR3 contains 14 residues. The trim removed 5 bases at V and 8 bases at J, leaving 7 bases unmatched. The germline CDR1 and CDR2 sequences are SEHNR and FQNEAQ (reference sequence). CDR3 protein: CASSHRDREYEQFF. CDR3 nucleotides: TGTGCCAGCAGCCACCGGGACAGGGAGTATGAGCAGTTCTTC.

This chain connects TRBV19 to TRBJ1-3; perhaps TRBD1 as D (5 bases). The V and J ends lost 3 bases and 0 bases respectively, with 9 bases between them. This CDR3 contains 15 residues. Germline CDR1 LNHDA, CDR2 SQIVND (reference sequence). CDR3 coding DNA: TGTGCCAGTAGTATCGGACAAACCTCTGGAAACACCATATATTTT. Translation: CASSIGQTSGNTIYF. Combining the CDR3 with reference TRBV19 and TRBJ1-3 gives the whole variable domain DGGITQSPKYLFRKEGQNVTLSCEQNLNHDAMYWYRQDPGQGLRLIYYSQIVNDFQKGDIAEGYSVSREKKESFPLTVTSAQKNPTAFYLCASSIGQTSGNTIYFGEGSWLTVV.

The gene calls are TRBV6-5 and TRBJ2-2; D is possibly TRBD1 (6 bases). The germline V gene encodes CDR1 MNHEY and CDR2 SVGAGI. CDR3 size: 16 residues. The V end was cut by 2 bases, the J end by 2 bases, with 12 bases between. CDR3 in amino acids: CASSYEGDLNTGELFF. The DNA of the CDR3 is TGTGCCAGCAGTTACGAGGGGGACCTTAACACCGGGGAGCTGTTTTTT.